These T cell receptor beta chains were read from a single sample in a study of tumor-infiltrating lymphocytes in primary liver carcinoma. TCRdb passed the multiplex PCR reads through MiXCR, listing each CDR3 protein once. The top ten hold roughly 6% of the sample, which has approximately 340,000 distinct CDR3 sequences, roughly 61% seen once. The sample comprised peripheral blood. The receptors come from a man aged 35 to 55 with primary liver carcinoma and hepatitis B virus infection. CDR3s include the opening cysteine and the closing phenylalanine or tryptophan. The D gene is left open where the match is weak. Size is omitted from some rows. Given values are once, few, many or a class for expanded clones.

cdr3_nt: TGTGCCAGCAACTTTGAGGGCGGGAGGAGCTCTTACGAGCAGTACTTC
cdr3_aa: CASNFEGGRSSYEQYF
v_call: TRBV11-2
d_call: TRBD2
j_call: TRBJ2-7
clone_size: NA

cdr3_nt: TGTGCCAGCCTACGAAATCGGAACACTGAAGCTTTGTTT
cdr3_aa: CASLRNRNTEALF
v_call: TRBV12-3/TRBV12-4
d_call: NA
j_call: TRBJ1-1
clone_size: NA

cdr3_nt: TGTGCTAGTGCCTTGGGACAGGCGAGGGAGCAGTACTTC
cdr3_aa: CASALGQAREQYF
v_call: TRBV12-5
d_call: TRBD1
j_call: TRBJ2-7
clone_size: few

cdr3_nt: TGCGCCAGCAGCATGGGCCCTTGGGGGACCGGGGAGCTGTTTTTT
cdr3_aa: CASSMGPWGTGELFF
v_call: TRBV5-1
d_call: NA
j_call: TRBJ2-2
clone_size: NA

cdr3_nt: TGTGCCACCACCCGAGGGAGACCTACAGATACGCAGTATTTT
cdr3_aa: CATTRGRPTDTQYF
v_call: TRBV6-5
d_call: NA
j_call: TRBJ2-3
clone_size: NA

cdr3_nt: TGTGCCATCAGTGACCACAGGTCCTACGAGCAGTACTTC
cdr3_aa: CAISDHRSYEQYF
v_call: TRBV28
d_call: NA
j_call: TRBJ2-7
clone_size: NA

cdr3_nt: TGCAGCGTCAAGAGTACTAGCGTGTACGTTGAGCAGTTCTTC
cdr3_aa: CSVKSTSVYVEQFF
v_call: TRBV29-1
d_call: TRBD2
j_call: TRBJ2-1
clone_size: many

cdr3_nt: TGTGCCAGCAGGCGGACAGGCTGGACTGAAGCTTTCTTT
cdr3_aa: CASRRTGWTEAFF
v_call: TRBV6-1
d_call: TRBD1
j_call: TRBJ1-1
clone_size: many

cdr3_nt: TGTGCCAGCAGTCTCCTTATGTGGGTCGGCAATCAGCCCCAGCATTTT
cdr3_aa: CASSLLMWVGNQPQHF
v_call: TRBV6-2/TRBV6-3
d_call: NA
j_call: TRBJ1-5
clone_size: NA

cdr3_nt: TGTGCCTGGAGCGAAAGAGGAGGGCGTAGGGAGACCCAGTACTTC
cdr3_aa: CAWSERGGRRETQYF
v_call: TRBV30
d_call: NA
j_call: TRBJ2-5
clone_size: few

cdr3_nt: TGTGCCAGCAGCTTGGCGTTTTTTTTTGTTAGCGATACCGGGGAGCTGTTTTTT
cdr3_aa: CASSLAFFFVSDTGELFF
v_call: TRBV5-5
d_call: NA
j_call: TRBJ2-2
clone_size: NA

cdr3_nt: TGTGCCATCAGGGGGACAGTAGAGTACGCTAACTATGGCTACACCTTC
cdr3_aa: CAIRGTVEYANYGYTF
v_call: TRBV10-3
d_call: TRBD1
j_call: TRBJ1-2
clone_size: NA

cdr3_nt: TGTGCCAGCAGTTCCAGAGAGACCCCCTACGAGCAGTACTTC
cdr3_aa: CASSSRETPYEQYF
v_call: TRBV6-5
d_call: NA
j_call: TRBJ2-7
clone_size: NA

cdr3_nt: TGTGCCAGCAGACCCGTTAGGGCACACCTCTACGAGCAGTACTTC
cdr3_aa: CASRPVRAHLYEQYF
v_call: TRBV6-2/TRBV6-3
d_call: NA
j_call: TRBJ2-7
clone_size: NA

cdr3_nt: TGTGCCGTGGACATGGTCCCCGCCTACGAGCGGTACTTC
cdr3_aa: CAVDMVPAYERYF
v_call: TRBV30
d_call: NA
j_call: TRBJ2-7
clone_size: NA

cdr3_nt: TGTGCCAGCAGTCGGGACGGCCGAGATCCCCTCCACTTT
cdr3_aa: CASSRDGRDPLHF
v_call: TRBV28
d_call: NA
j_call: TRBJ1-6
clone_size: NA

cdr3_nt: TGTGCTAGCAGCCTAGCGGGAGTTTTGACAGGTACGCAGTATTTT
cdr3_aa: CASSLAGVLTGTQYF
v_call: TRBV5-4
d_call: TRBD2
j_call: TRBJ2-3
clone_size: NA

cdr3_nt: TGTGCCAGAAGCCCGGGACAGGGACCGACCTACGAGCAGTATTTC
cdr3_aa: CARSPGQGPTYEQYF
v_call: TRBV11-2
d_call: TRBD1
j_call: TRBJ2-7
clone_size: NA

cdr3_nt: TGTGCCAGCAGCCCCGGATTAGCCAAGAACACCGGGGAGCTGTTTTTT
cdr3_aa: CASSPGLAKNTGELFF
v_call: TRBV13
d_call: NA
j_call: TRBJ2-2
clone_size: once

cdr3_nt: TGCGCCAGCAGCCCCACTCGACAGGGATGGAACACTGAAGCTTTCTTT
cdr3_aa: CASSPTRQGWNTEAFF
v_call: TRBV4-1
d_call: TRBD1
j_call: TRBJ1-1
clone_size: few

cdr3_nt: TGTGCCGCCACGACAGGCTTGAATAGCAATCAGCCCCAGCATTTT
cdr3_aa: CAATTGLNSNQPQHF
v_call: TRBV6-1
d_call: NA
j_call: TRBJ1-5
clone_size: NA

cdr3_nt: TGCGCCAGCAGTCGGGATCTCTCGGGCCTCCAGCAGTTCTTC
cdr3_aa: CASSRDLSGLQQFF
v_call: TRBV10-1
d_call: NA
j_call: TRBJ2-1
clone_size: NA

cdr3_nt: TGTGCAAGCACTAAGACGGGACAGGGAATCTACAATGAGCAGCTCTTC
cdr3_aa: CASTKTGQGIYNEQLF
v_call: TRBV11-2
d_call: TRBD1
j_call: TRBJ2-1
clone_size: NA

cdr3_nt: TGTGCCAGCGTAAGATTATCGGGAGGAGAGACCCAGTACTTC
cdr3_aa: CASVRLSGGETQYF
v_call: TRBV6-2/TRBV6-3
d_call: TRBD2
j_call: TRBJ2-5
clone_size: NA

cdr3_nt: TGTGCCAGCAGCGTTTCGGGACTTATAAACATTCAGTACTTC
cdr3_aa: CASSVSGLINIQYF
v_call: TRBV13
d_call: NA
j_call: TRBJ2-4
clone_size: NA

cdr3_nt: TGTGCCAGCAACACCGGGACAGGAGGATACAATGAGCGGTTCTTC
cdr3_aa: CASNTGTGGYNERFF
v_call: TRBV11-2
d_call: TRBD1
j_call: TRBJ2-1
clone_size: NA

cdr3_nt: TGCGCCAGCAGCTCCGGACTAGCCCCCTCCTACAATGAGCAGTTCTTC
cdr3_aa: CASSSGLAPSYNEQFF
v_call: TRBV5-1
d_call: TRBD2
j_call: TRBJ2-1
clone_size: few

cdr3_nt: TGTGCCAGCAGTTACCAGCGTGAGCGCCATTGGCAGTTCTTC
cdr3_aa: CASSYQRERHWQFF
v_call: TRBV6-2/TRBV6-3
d_call: NA
j_call: TRBJ2-1
clone_size: NA

cdr3_nt: TGTGTCAGCAGCTCAGGTTTCACGGCTTACGGGCAGTACTTC
cdr3_aa: CVSSSGFTAYGQYF
v_call: TRBV11-2
d_call: NA
j_call: TRBJ2-7
clone_size: NA

cdr3_nt: TGTGCCACCAGTGGCCCCTCCGGGACAGGGGATGGTTACACCTTC
cdr3_aa: CATSGPSGTGDGYTF
v_call: TRBV24-1
d_call: TRBD1
j_call: TRBJ1-2
clone_size: once

cdr3_nt: TGCGCCAGCAGCCAAGGTCAGATTCAATACAATGAGCAGTTCTTC
cdr3_aa: CASSQGQIQYNEQFF
v_call: TRBV4-3
d_call: NA
j_call: TRBJ2-1
clone_size: NA

cdr3_nt: TGTGTCAGCAGCTTAGGTGGAGTGGGAGGGGGGCAGTTCTTC
cdr3_aa: CVSSLGGVGGGQFF
v_call: TRBV11-2
d_call: NA
j_call: TRBJ2-1
clone_size: NA

cdr3_nt: TGTGACAGCAGCTTAGAGATAGCGGGGGCCTACGAGCAGTATTTC
cdr3_aa: CDSSLEIAGAYEQYF
v_call: TRBV11-1
d_call: TRBD2
j_call: TRBJ2-7
clone_size: NA

cdr3_nt: TGTGCCAACAGCCCAAGACTAGCGGGATCGGGCAATGGGCAGTTCTTC
cdr3_aa: CANSPRLAGSGNGQFF
v_call: TRBV11-2
d_call: TRBD2
j_call: TRBJ2-1
clone_size: once

cdr3_nt: TGCGCCTGTTCCGCCGGGACTAGTCTGGACAATGAGCAGTTCTTC
cdr3_aa: CACSAGTSLDNEQFF
v_call: TRBV10-1
d_call: TRBD2
j_call: TRBJ2-1
clone_size: few

cdr3_nt: TGTGCCAGTAGTGCCCGAGCGGGTACAGATACGCAGTATTTT
cdr3_aa: CASSARAGTDTQYF
v_call: TRBV19
d_call: NA
j_call: TRBJ2-3
clone_size: NA

cdr3_nt: TGTGCCAGCAGTTCGCACAGCCAAGAGACCCAGTACTTC
cdr3_aa: CASSSHSQETQYF
v_call: TRBV6-2/TRBV6-3
d_call: NA
j_call: TRBJ2-5
clone_size: many

cdr3_nt: TGTGCCCGGGGCGGACAGGGCAATCAGCCCCAGCATTTT
cdr3_aa: CARGGQGNQPQHF
v_call: TRBV30
d_call: TRBD1
j_call: TRBJ1-5
clone_size: NA

cdr3_nt: TGTGCCAGCAGTTATCCCCATCAGAGGCGGCTGAACACTGAAGCTTTCTTT
cdr3_aa: CASSYPHQRRLNTEAFF
v_call: TRBV6-2/TRBV6-3
d_call: NA
j_call: TRBJ1-1
clone_size: NA

cdr3_nt: TGTGCCTGTTCTAGCGGGAACTACGAGCAGTACTTC
cdr3_aa: CACSSGNYEQYF
v_call: TRBV30
d_call: TRBD2
j_call: TRBJ2-7
clone_size: NA

cdr3_nt: TGCAGCGTTGAACCACACTCCTACAATGAGCAGTTCTTC
cdr3_aa: CSVEPHSYNEQFF
v_call: TRBV29-1
d_call: NA
j_call: TRBJ2-1
clone_size: NA

cdr3_nt: TGTGCCAGCAAGGGGACAGGGAAATCATCCACTGAAGCTTTCTTT
cdr3_aa: CASKGTGKSSTEAFF
v_call: TRBV11-2
d_call: TRBD1
j_call: TRBJ1-1
clone_size: few

cdr3_nt: TGCGCCAGCAGCCTAGAACTAGCACGCACAGATACACAGTATTTT
cdr3_aa: CASSLELARTDTQYF
v_call: TRBV4-3
d_call: NA
j_call: TRBJ2-3
clone_size: NA

cdr3_nt: TGCGCCAGCAGTGAGTCGAATGTGGCTTTCTTT
cdr3_aa: CASSESNVAFF
v_call: TRBV10-2
d_call: NA
j_call: TRBJ1-1
clone_size: NA

cdr3_nt: TGTGCCCGCAGCCCGGACTCTGCGGGGGCCAAAAACATTCAGTACTTC
cdr3_aa: CARSPDSAGAKNIQYF
v_call: TRBV5-5
d_call: NA
j_call: TRBJ2-4
clone_size: once

cdr3_nt: TGTGCCGGCAGCTTACAGGGTTCTGGGGCCAACGTCCTGACTTTC
cdr3_aa: CAGSLQGSGANVLTF
v_call: TRBV6-6
d_call: NA
j_call: TRBJ2-6
clone_size: NA

cdr3_nt: TGCAGCGTTGACGGGGGGCCTGGTGATACGCAGTATTTT
cdr3_aa: CSVDGGPGDTQYF
v_call: TRBV29-1
d_call: NA
j_call: TRBJ2-3
clone_size: NA

cdr3_nt: TGTGCCAGCAGTTTTGGGACAGGGGGCGGAAAACTGTTTTTT
cdr3_aa: CASSFGTGGGKLFF
v_call: TRBV11-2
d_call: TRBD1
j_call: TRBJ1-4
clone_size: NA

cdr3_nt: TGTGCCAGCAGTTTAAGAGCTAGCGGGATCTACATTGAGCAGTTCTTC
cdr3_aa: CASSLRASGIYIEQFF
v_call: TRBV28
d_call: TRBD2
j_call: TRBJ2-1
clone_size: NA

cdr3_nt: TGTGCCTGGAGTACGCCGGACAGGGGGACTGAAGCTTTCTTT
cdr3_aa: CAWSTPDRGTEAFF
v_call: TRBV30
d_call: TRBD1
j_call: TRBJ1-1
clone_size: few

cdr3_nt: TGTGCCAGCAGTGGTAGCAGGACTAGAAACAATGAGCAGTTCTTC
cdr3_aa: CASSGSRTRNNEQFF
v_call: TRBV11-3
d_call: TRBD2
j_call: TRBJ2-1
clone_size: NA

cdr3_nt: TGTGCCAGCAGTGAACTTCCGGGACTTAAACGCGAGCAGTACTTC
cdr3_aa: CASSELPGLKREQYF
v_call: TRBV6-1
d_call: NA
j_call: TRBJ2-7
clone_size: many

cdr3_nt: TGTGCCAGCAGTGACCCCGCCCCTAGCGGGAGCACCGGGGAGCTGTTTTTT
cdr3_aa: CASSDPAPSGSTGELFF
v_call: TRBV6-2/TRBV6-3
d_call: TRBD2
j_call: TRBJ2-2
clone_size: NA

cdr3_nt: TGCGCCAGCAGCTTGGTTTTGGACAATGAGCAGTTCTTC
cdr3_aa: CASSLVLDNEQFF
v_call: TRBV5-1
d_call: NA
j_call: TRBJ2-1
clone_size: few